This TCR beta chain is from a study of T cell responses to AZD1222 COVID-19 vaccine. Sequenced by immunoSEQ multiplex PCR; TCRdb stores in-frame clones only, minus some. The data hold about 120,000 clones, with 92% observed a single time. CDR1 is SGHNT and CDR2 is YYREEE in the germline V gene (reference sequence). The CDR3 spans 15 residues. The V gene lost 3 bases and the J gene lost 4 bases, with 14 bases spanning the gap. Study outcomes and limitations: Spike-wide coverage was observed for vaccine-associated CD4 TCRs, with dominant responses at 160-218 and 743-854. Scientists sampled the repertoires only once the peak T cell response had passed.

Concerning this clone: The antigen remains unidentified.

The sample was peripheral blood, taken 28 days after the second AZD1222 dose. The TCR originated in an adult who received the AZD1222 COVID-19 vaccine. The chain employs TRBV5-4 and TRBJ1-3; D not resolved. Written as DNA, the CDR3 is TGTGCCAGCAGCTCCCACGCAGAATCCGGAAACACCATATATTTT. It translates to CASSSHAESGNTIYF.